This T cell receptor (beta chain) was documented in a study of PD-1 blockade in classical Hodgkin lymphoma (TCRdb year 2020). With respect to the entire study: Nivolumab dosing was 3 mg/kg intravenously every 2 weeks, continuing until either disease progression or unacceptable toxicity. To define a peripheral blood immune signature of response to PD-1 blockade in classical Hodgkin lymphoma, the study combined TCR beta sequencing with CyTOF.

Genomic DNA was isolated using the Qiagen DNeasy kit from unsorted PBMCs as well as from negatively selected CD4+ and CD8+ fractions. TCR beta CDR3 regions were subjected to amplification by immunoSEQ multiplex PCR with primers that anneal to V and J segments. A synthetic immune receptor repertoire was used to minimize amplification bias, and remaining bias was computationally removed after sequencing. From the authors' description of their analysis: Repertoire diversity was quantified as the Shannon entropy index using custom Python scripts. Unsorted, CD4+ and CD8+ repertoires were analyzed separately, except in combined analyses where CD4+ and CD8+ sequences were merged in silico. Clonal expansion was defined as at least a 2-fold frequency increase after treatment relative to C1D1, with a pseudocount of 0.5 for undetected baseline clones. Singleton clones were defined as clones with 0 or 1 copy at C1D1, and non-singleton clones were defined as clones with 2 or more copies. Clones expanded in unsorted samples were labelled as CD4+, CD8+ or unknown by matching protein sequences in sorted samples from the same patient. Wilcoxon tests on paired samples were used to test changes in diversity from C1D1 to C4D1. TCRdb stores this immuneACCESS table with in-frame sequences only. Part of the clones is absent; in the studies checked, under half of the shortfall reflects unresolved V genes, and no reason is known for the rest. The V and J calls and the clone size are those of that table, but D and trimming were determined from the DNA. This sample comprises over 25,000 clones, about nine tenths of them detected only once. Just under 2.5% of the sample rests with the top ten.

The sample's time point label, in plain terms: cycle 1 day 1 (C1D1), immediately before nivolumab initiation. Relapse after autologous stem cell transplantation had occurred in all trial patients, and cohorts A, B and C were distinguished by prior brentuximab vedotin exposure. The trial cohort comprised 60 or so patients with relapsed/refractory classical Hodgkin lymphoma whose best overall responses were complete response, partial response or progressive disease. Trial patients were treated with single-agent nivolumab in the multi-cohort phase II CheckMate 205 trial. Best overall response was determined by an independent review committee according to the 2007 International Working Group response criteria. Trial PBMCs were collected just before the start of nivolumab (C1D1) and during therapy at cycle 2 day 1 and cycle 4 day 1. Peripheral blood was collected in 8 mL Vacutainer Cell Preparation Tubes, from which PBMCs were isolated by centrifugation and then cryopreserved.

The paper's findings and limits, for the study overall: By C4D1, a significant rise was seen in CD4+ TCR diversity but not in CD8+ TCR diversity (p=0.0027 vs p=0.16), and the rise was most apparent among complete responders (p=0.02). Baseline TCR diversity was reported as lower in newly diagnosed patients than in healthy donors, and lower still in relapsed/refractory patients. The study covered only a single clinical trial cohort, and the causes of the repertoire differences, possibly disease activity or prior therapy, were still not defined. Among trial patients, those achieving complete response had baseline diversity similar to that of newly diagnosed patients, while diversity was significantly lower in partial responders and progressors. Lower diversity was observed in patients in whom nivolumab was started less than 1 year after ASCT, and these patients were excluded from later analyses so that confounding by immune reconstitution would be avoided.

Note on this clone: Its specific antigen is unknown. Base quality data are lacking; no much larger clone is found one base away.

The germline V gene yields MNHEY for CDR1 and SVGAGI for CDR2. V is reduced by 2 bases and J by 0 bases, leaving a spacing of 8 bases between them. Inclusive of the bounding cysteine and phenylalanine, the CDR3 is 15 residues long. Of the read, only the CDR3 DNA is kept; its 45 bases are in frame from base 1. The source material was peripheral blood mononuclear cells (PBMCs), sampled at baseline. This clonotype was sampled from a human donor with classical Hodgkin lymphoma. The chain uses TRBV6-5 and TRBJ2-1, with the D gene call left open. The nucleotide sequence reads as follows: TGTGCCAGCAGTTACGCCGAAAGCTCCTACAATGAGCAGTTCTTC. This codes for CASSYAESSYNEQFF.